Each of the 25 T cell receptor beta chains below was sequenced from the same sample in a study of T cell changes during pregnancy in multiple sclerosis. TCRdb's copy holds only in-frame clones and misses some; the assay was immunoSEQ multiplex PCR. Here the sample spans around 49,000 clones, 95% being singletons. The sequenced sample was CD8+ T cells from peripheral blood mononuclear cells, obtained in the first trimester of pregnancy. Receptors were obtained from a female donor with multiple sclerosis, enrolled in a pregnancy study.

This sequence joins TRBV9 and TRBJ2-5; 13 positions match TRBD2. Gene TRBJ2-7 matches the end of the DNA better, so the J call may be wrong. The CDR3 covers 15 residues. Germline loops: CDR1 SGDLS, CDR2 YYNGEE. CDR3 DNA sequence: TGTGCCAGCAGCGCCGGGACTAGCGGGATTTACGAGCAGTACTTC. Translating it yields CASSAGTSGIYEQYF.

V gene TRBV5-6 combines with J gene TRBJ2-7, with 9 bases that match TRBD1. Germline V gene lookup returns CDR1 SGHDT and CDR2 YYEEEE. CDR3 length equals 14 residues. J was trimmed by 4 bases and V by 4 bases; bases with no gene match: 6. The CDR3 sequence is CASSGGDRVYEQYF. The CDR3 DNA reads TGTGCCAGCAGCGGGGGGGACAGGGTGTACGAGCAGTACTTC.

The CDR3 bases are TGTGCCAGCAGCCGACGGCAGGGGATGAACACTGAAGCTTTCTTT. As protein: CASSRRQGMNTEAFF. The rearrangement joins TRBV5-6 to TRBJ1-1; D is perhaps TRBD1 (6 bases). CDR1 SGHDT and CDR2 YYEEEE come from the germline V gene. V was clipped by 4 bases and J by 0 bases, with 13 bases between them. This CDR3 contains 15 residues.

This chain links TRBV27 with TRBJ1-4; weak D call: TRBD1 (6 bases). The CDR3 contains 14 residues. Trimming stripped 1 base from V and 6 bases from J, with 9 bases between. Germline V gives CDR1 MNHEY, CDR2 SMNVEV (reference sequence). CDR3 sequence (DNA): TGTGCCAGCAGTTTATACAGGGATGATGAAAAACTGTTTTTT. Its translation: CASSLYRDDEKLFF.

The V gene is TRBV9, the J gene TRBJ2-2; TRBD2 is a possible D gene (5 bases). V lost 0 bases to trimming and J lost 5 bases, with 8 bases between them. The CDR3 sequence is 14 residues long. Germline values: CDR1 SGDLS, CDR2 YYNGEE. CDR3 sequence: CASSVGRGTGELFF. The CDR3 DNA sequence: TGTGCCAGCAGCGTAGGCAGAGGGACCGGGGAGCTGTTTTTT.

This sequence joins TRBV2 and TRBJ1-1; 7 nucleotides line up with TRBD1. Trimming took 7 bases from V and 4 from J; bases not matched to a gene: 6. The CDR3 extends over 13 amino acids. CDR1 SNHLY and CDR2 FYNNEI come from the germline V gene. Here the CDR3 reads CASKWQGGTEAFF. The DNA for the CDR3 is TGTGCCAGCAAGTGGCAGGGGGGCACTGAAGCTTTCTTT.

The J gene is TRBJ2-1, the V gene TRBV27; a possible D gene is TRBD2 (7 bases). This CDR3 comprises 14 residues. Germline CDR1 is MNHEY and CDR2 is SMNVEV (reference sequence). V shed 4 bases and J shed 6 bases, with 13 bases lying between them. For the CDR3, the DNA is TGTGCCAGCAGTTCACAAGGGGGGGGCAATGAGCAGTTCTTC. Protein: CASSSQGGGNEQFF.

The chain joins TRBV5-4 to TRBJ2-1, with 7 nucleotides matching TRBD2. Per the germline V gene, CDR1 is SGHNT and CDR2 is YYREEE (reference sequence). CDR3 size: 16 residues. V lost 1 base to trimming and J lost 9 bases; unmatched junction nucleotides: 13. The CDR3 bases are TGTGCCAGCAGCTTGATAGGCCTAGCGGCGGAGGGTGAGCAGTTCTTC. Its protein is CASSLIGLAAEGEQFF.

The J gene is TRBJ1-5, the V gene TRBV10-1; D gene uncertain. The CDR3 covers 14 residues. Trimming left V 4 bases short and J 4 bases short, with 11 bases between. The germline CDR1 and CDR2 sequences are WNHNN and SYGVQD (reference sequence). CDR3 sequence (DNA): TGCGCCAGCAGTGCGGAGGGCGGAAATCAGCCCCAGCATTTT. It codes for CASSAEGGNQPQHF.

This chain connects TRBV28 to TRBJ1-5; D is unresolved. Germline lookup yields CDR1 MDHEN and CDR2 SYDVKM. The CDR3 totals 12 residues. V was pared by 3 bases and J by 5 bases, with 5 bases between. The chain's CDR3 is CASSFPDQPQHF. The CDR3 coding sequence is TGTGCCAGCAGTTTCCCTGATCAGCCCCAGCATTTT.

The rearrangement links TRBV7-2 to TRBJ2-7; a possible D gene is TRBD1 (6 bases). CDR3 length equals 14 residues. Trimming took 1 base from V and 6 from J, leaving 13 bases between them. Germline-derived CDR1 and CDR2 are SGHTA and FQGNSA. CDR3 residues: CASSLGPGHIEQYF. The CDR3 DNA follows: TGTGCCAGCAGCTTAGGGCCGGGACATATCGAGCAGTACTTC.

The chain links TRBV5-1 to TRBJ2-7, with 10 bases that match TRBD1. After removal of 7 bases from V and 4 bases from J, the junction contained 5 bases not matched to a gene. This CDR3 is 13 amino acids long. CDR1 and CDR2 from the germline V gene are SGHRS and YFSETQ. As DNA, the CDR3 is TGCGCCAGCCGACAGGGGGCGAATTACGAGCAGTACTTC. It translates to CASRQGANYEQYF.

V is TRBV2 and J is TRBJ1-1, with TRBD1 matching over 8 bases. Unmatched junction bases numbered 7, after V lost 4 bases and J lost 3 bases. Per germline, CDR1 SNHLY and CDR2 FYNNEI. This CDR3 region has 15 residues. CDR3 amino acids: CASSGFPGGDTEAFF. Here the CDR3 DNA reads TGTGCCAGCAGTGGTTTTCCAGGGGGCGACACTGAAGCTTTCTTT.

The table lists this clone with a few counts. The chain recombines TRBV27 with TRBJ2-7, with a tentative D call TRBD1 (5 bases). The germline V and J ends were trimmed by 7 bases and 0 bases, with 13 bases remaining between them. Germline V gene sequence: CDR1 MNHEY, CDR2 SMNVEV (reference sequence). CDR3 length: 14 residues. The CDR3 here is CASIIQVPSYEQYF. CDR3 bases: TGTGCCAGCATCATACAGGTACCCTCCTACGAGCAGTACTTC.

The chain couples TRBV7-9 to TRBJ2-5; no clear D. Per germline, CDR1 SEHNR and CDR2 FQNEAQ (reference sequence). This CDR3 comprises 16 residues. V was pared by 3 bases and J by 2 bases, with 16 bases between. In DNA form, the CDR3 reads TGTGCCAGCAGCTTCCTCCCGGCAGGCGATCAAGAGACCCAGTACTTC. Encoded protein: CASSFLPAGDQETQYF.

The gene calls are TRBV9 and TRBJ2-1, with D perhaps TRBD1 (6 bases). The V gene's germline CDR1 is SGDLS and CDR2 YYNGEE. This CDR3 spans 13 amino acids. The V gene lost 4 bases and the J gene lost 9 bases, with 14 bases spanning the gap. CDR3 coding DNA: TGTGCCAGCAGCTCTAGTGGGGGCACTGAGCAGTTCTTC. Amino acids: CASSSSGGTEQFF. The entire variable domain, with the rest obtained from reference TRBV9 and TRBJ2-1, is as follows: DSGVTQTPKHLITATGQRVTLRCSPRSGDLSVYWYQQSLDQGLQFLIQYYNGEERAKGNILERFSAQQFPDLHSELNLSSLELGDSALYFCASSSSGGTEQFFGPGTRLTVL.

The chain joins TRBV27 to TRBJ1-1; TRBD1 matches 7 bases. The CDR3 totals 14 residues. Unmatched junction bases numbered 4, after V lost 3 bases and J lost 3 bases. Germline V lookup: CDR1 MNHEY, CDR2 SMNVEV (reference sequence). The CDR3 protein is CASSFTTGDTEAFF. For the CDR3, the DNA is TGTGCCAGCAGTTTTACAACAGGGGACACTGAAGCTTTCTTT.

J is TRBJ2-7 and V is TRBV27, with a tentative D call TRBD2 (8 bases). Germline CDR1 and CDR2: MNHEY and SMNVEV (reference sequence). Trimming stripped 8 bases from V and 0 bases from J, with 17 bases between. This CDR3 has 15 amino acids. The CDR3 bases are TGTGCCAGCTCTAGGGACAGCGGGAGCTCCTACGAGCAGTACTTC. Residues: CASSRDSGSSYEQYF.

The chain recombines TRBV5-6 with TRBJ1-1; 7 bases are a match to TRBD1. CDR1 and CDR2 from the germline V gene are SGHDT and YYEEEE. J was trimmed by 4 bases and V by 2 bases; bases with no gene match: 5. The CDR3 spans 14 residues. CDR3 nucleotide sequence: TGTGCCAGCAGCTTCGGTCAGGGGGGCACTGAAGCTTTCTTT. Translating it yields CASSFGQGGTEAFF.

This sequence joins TRBV7-9 and TRBJ1-3; D may be TRBD1 (6 bases). V was cut by 5 bases and J by 2 bases, with 10 bases left in between. The CDR3 is made up of 14 amino acids. The germline V gene encodes CDR1 SEHNR and CDR2 FQNEAQ (reference sequence). The CDR3 loop reads CASSPDRTGNTIYF. As DNA, the CDR3 is TGTGCCAGCAGCCCGGACAGAACTGGAAACACCATATATTTT.

The rearrangement joins TRBV9 to TRBJ2-1; TRBD2 matches 9 bases. CDR3 length: 17 amino acids. V was pared by 3 bases and J by 5 bases, with 12 bases of the junction left unmatched. CDR1 is SGDLS, CDR2 YYNGEE, per germline. CDR3 DNA: TGTGCCAGCAGCGCAGCGGGAGCGGGAGGCGGGGACAATGAGCAGTTCTTC. Amino acid sequence: CASSAAGAGGGDNEQFF.

A single count supports this clone. This chain connects TRBV6-1 to TRBJ1-5, with D unresolved. CDR1 MNHNS and CDR2 SASEGT come from the germline V gene. The length of the CDR3 is 14 residues. V was shortened by 9 bases and J by 6 bases, with 18 bases between the two germline ends. DNA of the CDR3: TGTGCCAGTAATAGACCCGGGAGCGGTCAGCCCCAGCATTTT. The encoded protein is CASNRPGSGQPQHF.

The chain combines TRBV4-2 with TRBJ2-1; 12 bases line up with TRBD2. With V trimmed by 2 bases and J by 7 bases, 3 bases remained unmatched. The CDR3 spans 15 residues. Germline V gives CDR1 LGHNA, CDR2 YNFKEQ. Here the CDR3 reads CASSQFLAGGNEQFF. The CDR3 DNA reads as TGTGCCAGCAGCCAATTCCTAGCGGGAGGGAATGAGCAGTTCTTC.

This rearrangement joins TRBV9 to TRBJ1-1; 7 positions match TRBD1. The CDR3 totals 16 residues. Losses at the gene ends were 0 bases for V and 0 bases for J; bases not matched to a gene: 5. Germline CDR1 and CDR2: SGDLS and YYNGEE. In DNA form, the CDR3 reads TGTGCCAGCAGCGTAGCGTCCGGGACAGTGAACACTGAAGCTTTCTTT. Protein product: CASSVASGTVNTEAFF.

The chain carries TRBV5-6 and TRBJ2-7; D perhaps matches TRBD2 (6 bases). The CDR3 loop spans 13 amino acids. The germline V and J ends were trimmed by 0 bases and 7 bases, with 11 bases remaining between them. The germline CDR1 and CDR2 sequences are SGHDT and YYEEEE. Here the CDR3 reads CASSLGGVPEQYF. Here the CDR3 DNA reads TGTGCCAGCAGCTTGGGGGGGGTCCCGGAGCAGTACTTC.